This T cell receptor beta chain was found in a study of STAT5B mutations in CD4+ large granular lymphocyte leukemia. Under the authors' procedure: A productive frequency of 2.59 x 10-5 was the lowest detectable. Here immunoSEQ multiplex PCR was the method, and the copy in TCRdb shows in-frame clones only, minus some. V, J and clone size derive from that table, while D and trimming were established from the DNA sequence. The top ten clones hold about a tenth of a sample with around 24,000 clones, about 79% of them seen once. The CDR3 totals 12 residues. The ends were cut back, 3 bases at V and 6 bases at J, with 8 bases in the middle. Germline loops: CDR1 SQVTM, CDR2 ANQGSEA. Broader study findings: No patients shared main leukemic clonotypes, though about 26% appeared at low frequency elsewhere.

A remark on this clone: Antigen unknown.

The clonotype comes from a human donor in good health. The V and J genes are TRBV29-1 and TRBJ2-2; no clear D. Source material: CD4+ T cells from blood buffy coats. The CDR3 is CSVDVGPGELFF. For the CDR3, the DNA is TGCAGCGTTGATGTGGGTCCCGGGGAGCTGTTTTTT.